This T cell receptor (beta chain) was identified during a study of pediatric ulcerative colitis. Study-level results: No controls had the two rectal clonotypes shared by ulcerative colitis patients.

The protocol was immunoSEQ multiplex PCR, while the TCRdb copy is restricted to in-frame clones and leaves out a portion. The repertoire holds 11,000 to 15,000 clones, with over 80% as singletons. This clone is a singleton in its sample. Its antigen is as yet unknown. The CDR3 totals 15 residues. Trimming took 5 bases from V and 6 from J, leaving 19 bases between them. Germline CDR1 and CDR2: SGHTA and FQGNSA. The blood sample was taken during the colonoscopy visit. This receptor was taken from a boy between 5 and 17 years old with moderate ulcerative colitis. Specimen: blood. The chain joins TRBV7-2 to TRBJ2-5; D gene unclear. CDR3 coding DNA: TGTGCCAGCAGCCCCCTTGTGGGCTGGCGAAAGACCCAGTACTTC. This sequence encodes CASSPLVGWRKTQYF.